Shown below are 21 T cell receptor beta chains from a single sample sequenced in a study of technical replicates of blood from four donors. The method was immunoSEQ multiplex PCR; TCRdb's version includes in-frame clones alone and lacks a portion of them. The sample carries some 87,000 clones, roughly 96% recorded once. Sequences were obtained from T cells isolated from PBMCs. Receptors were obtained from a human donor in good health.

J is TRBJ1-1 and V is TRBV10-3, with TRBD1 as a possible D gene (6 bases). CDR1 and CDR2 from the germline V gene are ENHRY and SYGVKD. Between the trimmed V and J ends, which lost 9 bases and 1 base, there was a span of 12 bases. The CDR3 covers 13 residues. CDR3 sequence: CAIGDTPNTEAFF. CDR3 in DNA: TGTGCCATAGGGGACACCCCGAACACTGAAGCTTTCTTT.

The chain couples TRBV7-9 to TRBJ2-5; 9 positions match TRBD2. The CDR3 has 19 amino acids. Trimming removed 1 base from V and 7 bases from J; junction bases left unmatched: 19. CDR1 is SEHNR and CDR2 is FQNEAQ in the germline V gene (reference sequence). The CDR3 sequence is CASSLVALASVAGVGTQYF. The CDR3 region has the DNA TGTGCCAGCAGCTTAGTGGCTCTCGCGTCAGTAGCGGGAGTTGGGACCCAGTACTTC.

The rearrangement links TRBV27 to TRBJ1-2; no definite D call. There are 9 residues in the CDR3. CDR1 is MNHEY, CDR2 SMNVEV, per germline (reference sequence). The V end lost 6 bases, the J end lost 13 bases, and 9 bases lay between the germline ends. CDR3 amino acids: CASRSSPTF. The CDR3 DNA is TGTGCCAGCAGATCCTCCCCCACCTTC.

CDR3: CASRPPPGTEAFF. As DNA, the CDR3 is TGTGCCAGCAGACCCCCCCCAGGGACTGAAGCTTTCTTT. The chain recombines TRBV28 with TRBJ1-1; D may be TRBD1 (5 bases). With 6 bases removed from V and 5 bases from J, the gap between germline ends came to 13 bases. Germline CDR1 is MDHEN and CDR2 is SYDVKM. The CDR3 runs to 13 residues.

CDR3 in amino acids: CASSIGREANYGYTF. The CDR3 bases are TGTGCCAGTAGTATAGGCAGGGAAGCTAACTATGGCTACACCTTC. V and J are TRBV19 and TRBJ1-2, with TRBD1 as a possible D gene (5 bases). CDR3 size: 15 residues. The germline V and J ends were trimmed by 1 base and 0 bases, with 9 bases remaining between them. The germline V gene encodes CDR1 LNHDA and CDR2 SQIVND (reference sequence).

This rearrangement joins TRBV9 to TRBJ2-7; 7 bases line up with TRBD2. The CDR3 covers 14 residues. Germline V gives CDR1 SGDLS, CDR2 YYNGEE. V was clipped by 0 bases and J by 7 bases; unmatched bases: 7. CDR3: CASSVVAGAGEQYF. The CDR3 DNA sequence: TGTGCCAGCAGCGTAGTGGCGGGAGCGGGGGAGCAGTACTTC.

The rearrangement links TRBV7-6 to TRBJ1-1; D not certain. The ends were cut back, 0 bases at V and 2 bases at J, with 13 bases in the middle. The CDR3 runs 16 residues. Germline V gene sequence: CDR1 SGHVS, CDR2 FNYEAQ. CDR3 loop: CASSLASAGVNTEAFF. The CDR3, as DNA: TGTGCCAGCAGCTTAGCTAGCGCAGGCGTCAACACTGAAGCTTTCTTT.

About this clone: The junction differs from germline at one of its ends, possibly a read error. The CDR3 reads CASSLARTGEQYF. The CDR3 bases are TGTGCTAGCAGCTTAGCGAGAACGGGCGAGCAGTACTTC. The chain carries TRBV7-7 and TRBJ2-7; D may be TRBD2 (5 bases). The germline V gene encodes CDR1 SSHAT and CDR2 FNYEAQ (reference sequence). This CDR3 has 13 amino acids. Looking up the rest from reference TRBV7-7 and TRBJ2-7 gives the full variable domain: GAGVSQSPRYKVTKRGQDVTLRCDPISSHATLYWYQQALGQGPEFLTYFNYEAQPDKSGLPSDRFSAERPEGSISTLTIQRTEQRDSAMYRCASSLARTGEQYFGPGTRLTVT.

The CDR3 region is CASSPGGNEQFF. For the CDR3, the DNA is TGTGCCAGCAGTCCCGGGGGCAATGAGCAGTTCTTC. This sequence joins TRBV2 and TRBJ2-1, with D perhaps TRBD2 (6 bases). There are 12 residues in the CDR3. The V gene lost 5 bases and the J gene lost 6 bases, with 8 bases spanning the gap. CDR1 and CDR2 (germline): SNHLY, FYNNEI.

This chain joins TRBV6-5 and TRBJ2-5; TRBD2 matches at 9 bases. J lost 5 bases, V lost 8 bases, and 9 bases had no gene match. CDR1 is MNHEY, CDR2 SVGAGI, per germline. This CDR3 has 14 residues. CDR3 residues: CASGEREASETQYF. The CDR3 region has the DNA TGTGCCAGCGGTGAGCGGGAGGCCTCGGAGACCCAGTACTTC.

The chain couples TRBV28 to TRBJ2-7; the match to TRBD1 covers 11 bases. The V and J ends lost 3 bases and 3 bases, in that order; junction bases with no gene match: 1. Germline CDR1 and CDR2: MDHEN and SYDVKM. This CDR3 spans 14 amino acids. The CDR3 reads CASSFGTGGYEQYF. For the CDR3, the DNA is TGTGCCAGCAGTTTTGGGACAGGGGGCTACGAGCAGTACTTC.

CDR3 sequence (DNA): TGTGCCAGCAGTCCCGGGACTCCCACAGATACGCAGTATTTT. Translation gives CASSPGTPTDTQYF. The chain employs TRBV7-2 and TRBJ2-3, with D possibly matching TRBD2 (6 bases). Looked up from germline, CDR1 is SGHTA and CDR2 is FQGNSA. Trimming removed 6 bases at V and 2 bases at J, with 12 bases between. CDR3 length: 14 residues. Complete variable domain (other parts from reference TRBV7-2 and TRBJ2-3): GAGVSQSPSNKVTEKGKDVELRCDPISGHTALYWYRQSLGQGLEFLIYFQGNSAPDKSGLPSDRFSAERTGGSVSTLTIQRTQQEDSAVYLCASSPGTPTDTQYFGPGTRLTVL.

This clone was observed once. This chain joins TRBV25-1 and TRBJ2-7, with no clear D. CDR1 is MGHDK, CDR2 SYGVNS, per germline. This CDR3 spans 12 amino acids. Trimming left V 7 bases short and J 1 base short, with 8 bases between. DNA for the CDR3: TGTGCCAGCAAAATGTATTCCTACGAGCAGTACTTC. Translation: CASKMYSYEQYF.

For the CDR3, the DNA is TGTGCCAGCAGCAGGGACAGGGGCAACTACGAGCAGTACTTC. Translation: CASSRDRGNYEQYF. The chain employs TRBV13 and TRBJ2-7; 10 bases are shared with TRBD1. V lost 5 bases and J lost 3; bases outside the gene matches: 4. The CDR3 contains 14 residues. CDR1 and CDR2 from the germline V gene are PRHDT and FYEKMQ (reference sequence).

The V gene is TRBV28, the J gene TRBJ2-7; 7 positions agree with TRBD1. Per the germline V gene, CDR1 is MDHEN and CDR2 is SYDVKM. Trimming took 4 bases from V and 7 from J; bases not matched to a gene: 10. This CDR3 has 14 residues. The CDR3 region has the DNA TGTGCCAGCAGTTCGTTCTACAGGGGCTTTGAGCAGTACTTC. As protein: CASSSFYRGFEQYF.

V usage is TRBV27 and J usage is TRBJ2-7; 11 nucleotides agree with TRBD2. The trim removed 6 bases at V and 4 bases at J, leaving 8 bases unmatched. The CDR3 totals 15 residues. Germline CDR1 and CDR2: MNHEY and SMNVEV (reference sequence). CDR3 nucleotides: TGTGCCAGCAGACTTTCGGGACTAGCGGCTTACGAGCAGTACTTC. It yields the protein CASRLSGLAAYEQYF.

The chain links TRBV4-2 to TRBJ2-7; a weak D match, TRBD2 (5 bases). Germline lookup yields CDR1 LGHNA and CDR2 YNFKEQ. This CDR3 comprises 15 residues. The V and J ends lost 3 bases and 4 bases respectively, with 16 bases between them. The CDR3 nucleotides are TGTGCCAGCAGCCAGGGTACTAGTCCGGAGTACGAGCAGTACTTC. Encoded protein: CASSQGTSPEYEQYF.

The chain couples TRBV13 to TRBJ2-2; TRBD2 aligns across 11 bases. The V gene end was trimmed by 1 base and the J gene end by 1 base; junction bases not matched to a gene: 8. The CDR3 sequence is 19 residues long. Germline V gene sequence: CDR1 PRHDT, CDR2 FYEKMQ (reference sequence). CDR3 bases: TGTGCCAGCAGCTTAGTTTGGGGACTAGCGGTCCTGAACACCGGGGAGCTGTTTTTT. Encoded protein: CASSLVWGLAVLNTGELFF.

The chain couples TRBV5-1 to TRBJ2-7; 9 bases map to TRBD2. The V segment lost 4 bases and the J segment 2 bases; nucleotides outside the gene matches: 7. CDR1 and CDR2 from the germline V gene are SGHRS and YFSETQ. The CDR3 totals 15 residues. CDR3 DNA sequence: TGCGCCAGCAGCCCGCGGACTAGCGAGACCTACGAGCAGTACTTC. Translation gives CASSPRTSETYEQYF.

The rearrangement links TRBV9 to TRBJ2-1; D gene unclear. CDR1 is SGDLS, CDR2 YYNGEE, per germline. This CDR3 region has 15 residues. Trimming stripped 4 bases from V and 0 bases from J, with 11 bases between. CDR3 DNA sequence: TGTGCCAGCAGCACCCCAGGTGTCTCCTACAATGAGCAGTTCTTC. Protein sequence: CASSTPGVSYNEQFF.

The CDR3 loop reads CASSGGAGPYEQYF. The CDR3 DNA sequence: TGTGCCAGCAGCGGGGGAGCAGGACCCTACGAGCAGTACTTC. The V and J genes are TRBV9 and TRBJ2-7, with D possibly TRBD2 on 5 matching bases. The V gene's germline CDR1 is SGDLS and CDR2 YYNGEE. The CDR3 has 14 amino acids. The ends were cut back, 3 bases at V and 2 bases at J, with 12 bases in the middle.